These 25 T cell receptor beta chains were sequenced from one sample in a study of cytomegalovirus exposure and HLA in healthy donors. Generated by immunoSEQ multiplex PCR, the TCRdb table keeps only in-frame clones and is missing some. The data contain 150,000 or so clones, 86% of them singletons. Sequences were obtained from PBMCs. These TCRs come from a man between 18 and 29 years old in good health and CMV-seropositive.

The J gene is TRBJ2-6, the V gene TRBV19; D is perhaps TRBD2 (7 bases). Germline V gives CDR1 LNHDA, CDR2 SQIVND (reference sequence). The CDR3 has 17 residues. The V and J ends lost 3 bases and 3 bases respectively, with 15 bases between them. The CDR3 spells CASSMRGGPRGANVLTF. Here the CDR3 DNA reads TGTGCCAGTAGTATGAGGGGGGGACCCCGTGGGGCCAACGTCCTGACTTTC.

The rearrangement joins TRBV6-5 to TRBJ2-7; D perhaps matches TRBD1 (6 bases). The CDR3 totals 14 residues. Germline V gene lookup returns CDR1 MNHEY and CDR2 SVGAGI. V lost 6 bases to trimming and J lost 0 bases, with 12 bases between them. The CDR3 is CASRLQGNSYEQYF. DNA for the CDR3: TGTGCCAGCAGACTACAGGGTAACTCCTACGAGCAGTACTTC.

V gene TRBV19 combines with J gene TRBJ1-1, with 10 bases aligning to TRBD1. This CDR3 comprises 17 residues. Trimming took 1 base from V and 0 from J; bases not matched to a gene: 5. The germline gives CDR1 LNHDA, CDR2 SQIVND (reference sequence). The CDR3 is CASSIGHGTGVNTEAFF. The CDR3 nucleotides read TGTGCCAGTAGTATAGGGCACGGGACAGGGGTGAACACTGAAGCTTTCTTT.

V and J are TRBV28 and TRBJ2-7; 7 bases align to TRBD1. V gave up 4 bases and J gave up 3 bases; unmatched junction bases: 3. Germline CDR1 is MDHEN and CDR2 is SYDVKM. The CDR3 is 13 amino acids. The CDR3 loop is CASSYRGNYEQYF. The CDR3 DNA reads as TGTGCCAGCAGTTACAGGGGAAACTACGAGCAGTACTTC.

This clone was picked up a small number of times. The gene calls are TRBV5-1 and TRBJ2-7; unclear D gene. The CDR3 sequence is 12 residues long. CDR1 and CDR2 (germline): SGHRS, YFSETQ. V lost 0 bases to trimming and J lost 3 bases, with 4 bases between them. CDR3 bases: TGCGCCAGCAGCTTGGCCAACTACGAGCAGTACTTC. It specifies CASSLANYEQYF.

This chain links TRBV5-1 with TRBJ2-1; 7 bases map to TRBD2. The CDR3 has 15 residues. Germline V CDR1 and CDR2: SGHRS, YFSETQ. Trimming removed 1 base from V and 5 bases from J; junction bases left unmatched: 6. CDR3 coding DNA: TGCGCCAGCAGCTTGTTTACTAGCGCTAACAATGAGCAGTTCTTC. Its protein product is CASSLFTSANNEQFF. Full variable domain (rest looked up from reference TRBV5-1 and TRBJ2-1): KAGVTQTPRYLIKTRGQQVTLSCSPISGHRSVSWYQQTPGQGLQFLFEYFSETQRNKGNFPGRFSGRQFSNSRSEMNVSTLELGDSALYLCASSLFTSANNEQFFGPGTRLTVL.

This clone was recorded once. The CDR3 DNA reads TGTGCCAGCAGTTATCCGGGGGGCGCAGATACGCAGTATTTT. Its protein is CASSYPGGADTQYF. The rearrangement uses TRBV6-5 and TRBJ2-3; a weak D match, TRBD2 (7 bases). This CDR3 is built from 14 residues. With 3 bases removed from V and 4 bases from J, the gap between germline ends came to 11 bases. Germline V gene data show CDR1 as MNHEY and CDR2 as SVGAGI.

This sequence joins TRBV19 and TRBJ2-4, with a possible D match to TRBD1 (6 bases). The CDR3 runs 15 residues. V dropped 0 bases and J dropped 6 bases, with 12 bases sitting between them. Germline loops: CDR1 LNHDA, CDR2 SQIVND (reference sequence). In DNA form, the CDR3 reads TGTGCCAGTAGTATAGATCTAGAAGGGGGAAACATTCAGTACTTC. This sequence encodes CASSIDLEGGNIQYF.

The gene calls are TRBV10-3 and TRBJ2-3, with a possible D match to TRBD2 (6 bases). The CDR3 covers 12 residues. Germline CDR1 and CDR2: ENHRY and SYGVKD. The CDR3 protein is CATRRDTDTQYF. The DNA of the CDR3 is TGTGCTACCCGGCGGGACACAGATACGCAGTATTTT.

This chain joins TRBV6-5 and TRBJ2-1, with D possibly TRBD1 on 8 matching bases. V was clipped by 5 bases and J by 6 bases, with 17 bases between them. Per germline, CDR1 MNHEY and CDR2 SVGAGI. The CDR3 has 15 residues. CDR3 DNA sequence: TGTGCCAGCAGTGGGAATACAGGGGGGGCCAATGAGCAGTTCTTC. Protein sequence: CASSGNTGGANEQFF.

This chain joins TRBV6-5 and TRBJ2-3; TRBD1 might be the D (6 bases). Trimming stripped 4 bases from V and 5 bases from J, with 13 bases between. The CDR3 loop spans 14 amino acids. Germline V gene sequence: CDR1 MNHEY, CDR2 SVGAGI. CDR3 region: CASSWVGAQDTQYF. In DNA form, the CDR3 reads TGTGCCAGCAGTTGGGTGGGGGCACAAGATACGCAGTATTTT.

This clone came up once. This chain joins TRBV29-1 and TRBJ2-1; 7 bases agree with TRBD2. The V gene end was trimmed by 4 bases and the J gene end by 0 bases; junction bases not matched to a gene: 6. This CDR3 is 15 amino acids long. Germline V gene data show CDR1 as SQVTM and CDR2 as ANQGSEA. The CDR3 DNA is TGCAGCGTTGGGGGGGGGACTTACTCCTACAATGAGCAGTTCTTC. It is translated as CSVGGGTYSYNEQFF.

The chain carries TRBV9 and TRBJ2-3, with 11 positions matching TRBD2. The CDR3 is 14 residues long. The germline V gene has CDR1 SGDLS and CDR2 YYNGEE. V lost 4 bases and J lost 6; bases outside the gene matches: 4. The CDR3 DNA reads as TGTGCCAGCAGCCATATAGCGGGGGGGGATACGCAGTATTTT. Amino acid sequence: CASSHIAGGDTQYF.

The chain uses TRBV6-5 and TRBJ2-7; D may be TRBD2 (6 bases). The V and J ends lost 4 bases and 2 bases respectively, with 18 bases between them. The germline V gene encodes CDR1 MNHEY and CDR2 SVGAGI. The CDR3 covers 16 residues. CDR3 sequence: CASSSVLRGRTYEQYF. The CDR3 DNA sequence: TGTGCCAGCAGTTCGGTTCTTCGGGGGAGGACCTACGAGCAGTACTTC.

The DNA for the CDR3 is TGTGCCAGCAGCTCCCCGCGGAGCGGGGATACGCAGTATTTT. This sequence encodes CASSSPRSGDTQYF. V usage is TRBV11-3 and J usage is TRBJ2-3; possibly TRBD2 for D (6 bases). Germline CDR1 reads SGHNT; CDR2 reads YENEEA. The CDR3 is made up of 14 amino acids. Trimming took off 4 bases at V and 6 bases at J, with 14 bases between the two ends. The full variable domain, rest sourced from reference TRBV11-3 and TRBJ2-3, is EAGVVQSPRYKIIEKKQPVAFWCNPISGHNTLYWYLQNLGQGPELLIRYENEEAVDDSQLPKDRFSAERLKGVDSTLKIQPAELGDSAVYLCASSSPRSGDTQYFGPGTRLTVL.

This chain connects TRBV18 to TRBJ1-4; the D gene is possibly TRBD1 (5 bases). The CDR3 is 16 residues long. The germline V gene encodes CDR1 KGHSH and CDR2 LQKENI. Trimming took 3 bases from V and 0 from J, leaving 11 bases between them. The CDR3 DNA reads TGTGCCAGCTCACCCATGACAGTCCCAACTAATGAAAAACTGTTTTTT. Protein product: CASSPMTVPTNEKLFF.

The CDR3 spells CASSQARGRTSYNEQFF. The DNA for the CDR3 is TGCGCCAGCAGCCAGGCCAGGGGAAGGACCTCCTACAATGAGCAGTTCTTC. This chain uses TRBV4-3 with TRBJ2-1, with TRBD1 as a possible D gene (6 bases). CDR3 size: 17 residues. Germline CDR1 reads LGHNA; CDR2 reads YSLEER. The ends were cut back, 3 bases at V and 0 bases at J, with 15 bases in the middle.

The V gene is TRBV4-1, the J gene TRBJ2-5, with TRBD2 matching 12 bases. The CDR3 extends over 15 amino acids. V shed 4 bases and J 5 bases; nucleotides not matched to a gene: 5. From germline, CDR1 is MGHRA and CDR2 YSYEKL. The DNA for the CDR3 is TGCGCCAGCAGCCTACTAGCGGGGGGCCTTGAGACCCAGTACTTC. As protein: CASSLLAGGLETQYF.

The chain has TRBV6-5 and TRBJ1-1; D perhaps matches TRBD1 (5 bases). Trimming cost V 2 bases and J 5 bases, with 9 bases left between them. The CDR3 is 13 residues long. Germline CDR1 is MNHEY and CDR2 is SVGAGI. The CDR3 reads CASSYRGRTEAFF. CDR3 in DNA: TGTGCCAGCAGTTACAGGGGAAGGACTGAAGCTTTCTTT.

The chain links TRBV5-1 to TRBJ1-6; TRBD1 matches 8 bases. The trim removed 6 bases at V and 9 bases at J, leaving 8 bases unmatched. This CDR3 is 14 amino acids long. The germline V gene encodes CDR1 SGHRS and CDR2 YFSETQ. CDR3 nucleotide sequence: TGCGCCAGCACCCCATCAGGGGGCGTTTCACCCCTCCACTTT. It encodes CASTPSGGVSPLHF.

This clone has only one observation. The V and J genes are TRBV4-2 and TRBJ1-2; TRBD1 might be the D (6 bases). Germline CDR1 reads LGHNA; CDR2 reads YNFKEQ. Trimming stripped 7 bases from V and 4 bases from J, with 19 bases between. The CDR3 is 15 amino acids. CDR3 residues: CASTNRGGQGYGYTF. The CDR3 DNA reads as TGTGCCAGCACCAACCGGGGGGGGCAAGGCTATGGCTACACCTTC.

This chain joins TRBV6-5 and TRBJ2-1; no clear D. Germline lookup yields CDR1 MNHEY and CDR2 SVGAGI. Trimming removed 3 bases at V and 7 bases at J, with 13 bases between. The CDR3 has 14 amino acids. The DNA for the CDR3 is TGTGCCAGCAGTTATAGGCGCGAGAGGAATGAGCAGTTCTTC. Translated, it gives CASSYRRERNEQFF.

Here the CDR3 DNA reads TGCGCCAGCAGCTTGACTAGCGGGCCGAACACCGGGGAGCTGTTTTTT. As protein: CASSLTSGPNTGELFF. The chain combines TRBV5-1 with TRBJ2-2; the match to TRBD2 covers 9 bases. CDR3 size: 16 residues. Germline lookup yields CDR1 SGHRS and CDR2 YFSETQ. Germline trimming cut 1 base from V and 0 bases from J; bases unmatched to any gene: 1. Full variable domain (remainder filled in from reference TRBV5-1 and TRBJ2-2): KAGVTQTPRYLIKTRGQQVTLSCSPISGHRSVSWYQQTPGQGLQFLFEYFSETQRNKGNFPGRFSGRQFSNSRSEMNVSTLELGDSALYLCASSLTSGPNTGELFFGEGSRLTVL.

This clone was counted once. The V gene is TRBV7-2, the J gene TRBJ2-1, with 11 nucleotides matching TRBD2. Trimming removed 5 bases from V and 3 bases from J; junction bases left unmatched: 3. The CDR3 runs 15 residues. Germline V lookup: CDR1 SGHTA, CDR2 FQGNSA. CDR3 sequence: CASSPTSGNYNEQFF. The CDR3 nucleotides are TGTGCCAGCAGCCCGACTAGCGGGAACTACAATGAGCAGTTCTTC.

The rearrangement uses TRBV13 and TRBJ1-4, with 9 bases fitting TRBD1. CDR1 PRHDT and CDR2 FYEKMQ come from the germline V gene (reference sequence). V dropped 4 bases and J dropped 2; count of bases not matched to a gene: 8. The CDR3 runs 17 residues. The CDR3 bases are TGTGCCAGCAGCTGGGGGGGACAGGGAAGGACTAATGAAAAACTGTTTTTT. Its translation is CASSWGGQGRTNEKLFF. Using reference TRBV13 and TRBJ1-4 for the parts outside the CDR3, the full variable domain is AAGVIQSPRHLIKEKRETATLKCYPIPRHDTVYWYQQGPGQDPQFLISFYEKMQSDKGSIPDRFSAQQFSDYHSELNMSSLELGDSALYFCASSWGGQGRTNEKLFFGSGTQLSVL.